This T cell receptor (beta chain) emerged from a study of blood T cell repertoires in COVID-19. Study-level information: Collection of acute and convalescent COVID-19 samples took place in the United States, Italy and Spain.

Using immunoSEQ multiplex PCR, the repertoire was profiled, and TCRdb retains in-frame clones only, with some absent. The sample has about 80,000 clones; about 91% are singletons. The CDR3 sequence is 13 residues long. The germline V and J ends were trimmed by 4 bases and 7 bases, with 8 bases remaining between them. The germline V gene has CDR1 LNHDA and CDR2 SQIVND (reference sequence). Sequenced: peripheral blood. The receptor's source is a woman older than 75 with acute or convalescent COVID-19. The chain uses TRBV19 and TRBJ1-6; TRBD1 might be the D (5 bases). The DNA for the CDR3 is TGTGCCAGTAGTACGGAGGGGAATTCACCCCTCCACTTT. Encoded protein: CASSTEGNSPLHF.